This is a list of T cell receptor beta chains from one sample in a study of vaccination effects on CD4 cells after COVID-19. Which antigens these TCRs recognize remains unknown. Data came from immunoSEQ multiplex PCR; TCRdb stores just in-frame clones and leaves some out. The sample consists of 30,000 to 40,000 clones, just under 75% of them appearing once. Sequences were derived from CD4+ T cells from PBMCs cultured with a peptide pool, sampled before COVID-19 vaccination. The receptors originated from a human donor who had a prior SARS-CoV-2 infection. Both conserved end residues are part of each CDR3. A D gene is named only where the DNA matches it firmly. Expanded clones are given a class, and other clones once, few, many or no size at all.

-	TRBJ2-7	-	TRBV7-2	TGTGCCAGCAGCCCGGGTTTAACGAAAGTCGGCTACGAGCAGTACTTC	CASSPGLTKVGYEQYF
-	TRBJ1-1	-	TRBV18	TGTGCCAGCTCACCACTGATACTGAACACTGAAGCTTTCTTT	CASSPLILNTEAFF
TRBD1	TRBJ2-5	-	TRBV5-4	TGTGCCAGCAGCTTGGGCCGCACCGGGACAGGGGGCCCCCAGTACTTC	CASSLGRTGTGGPQYF
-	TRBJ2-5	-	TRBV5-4	TGTGCCAGCAGCTTATACAGTTTGGGCGAGACCCAGTACTTC	CASSLYSLGETQYF
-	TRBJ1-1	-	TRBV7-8	TGTGCCAGCAGCTTAGTGTATGGGAACACTGAAGCTTTCTTT	CASSLVYGNTEAFF
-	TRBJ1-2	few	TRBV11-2	TGTGCCAGCAGCTTAGACCGACATGGCTACACCTTC	CASSLDRHGYTF
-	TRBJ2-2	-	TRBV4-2	TGTGCCAGCAGCCAAGAAGGTGGGGCCGGGGAGCTGTTTTTT	CASSQEGGAGELFF
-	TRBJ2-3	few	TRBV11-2	TGTGCCAGCAGCTTAGTTGGTGGGAAAGGAGATACGCAGTATTTT	CASSLVGGKGDTQYF
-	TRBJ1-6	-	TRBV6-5	TGTGCCAGCAGTCCCTCCGATAATTCACCCCTCCACTTT	CASSPSDNSPLHF
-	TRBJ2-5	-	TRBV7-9	TGTGCCAGCAGCTTACTTCGGGGAGAGACCCAGTACTTC	CASSLLRGETQYF
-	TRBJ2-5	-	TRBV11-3	TGTGCCAGCAGCCCCAGGGCAATGACGGAGACCCAGTACTTC	CASSPRAMTETQYF
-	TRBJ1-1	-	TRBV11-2	TGTGCCAGCAGCTTACTATGGGGAGGCACTGAAGCTTTCTTT	CASSLLWGGTEAFF
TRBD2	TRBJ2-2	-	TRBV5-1	TGCGCCAGCAGCTTGGCGCTAGCGGGGGAAGCGAACACCGGGGAGCTGTTTTTT	CASSLALAGEANTGELFF
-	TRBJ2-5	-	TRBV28	TGTGCCAGCAGAACAGGGATTGTGGAGACCCAGTACTTC	CASRTGIVETQYF
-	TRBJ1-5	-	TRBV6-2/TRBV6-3	TGTGCCAGCAGTTACTCGGGTCGTGGGCAGCCCCAGCATTTT	CASSYSGRGQPQHF
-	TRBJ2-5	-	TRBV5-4	TGTGCCAGCAGCCCGCGTGTTGGGGGGCTGAGAGAGACCCAGTACTTC	CASSPRVGGLRETQYF
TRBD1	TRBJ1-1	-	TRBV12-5	TGTGCTAGTGGTTCAAACAGGGGGCTGGGCACTGAAGCTTTCTTT	CASGSNRGLGTEAFF
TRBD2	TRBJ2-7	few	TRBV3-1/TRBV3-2	TGTGCCAGCAGCCAACTACTAGCGGGTGAGCAGTACTTC	CASSQLLAGEQYF
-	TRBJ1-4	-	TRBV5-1	TGCGCCAGCAGCTTGACTATCGGGGGGGATGAAAAACTGTTTTTT	CASSLTIGGDEKLFF
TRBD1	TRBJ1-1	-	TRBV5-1	TGCGCCAGCAGCCAAGACCCCGGACAGGGCACTCCGGGGGACTTT	CASSQDPGQGTPGDF
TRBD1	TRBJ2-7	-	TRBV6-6	TGTGCCAGCAGTTCCTCCGACAGGGTCTACGAGCAGTACTTC	CASSSSDRVYEQYF
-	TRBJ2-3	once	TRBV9	TGTGCCAGCAGCGTAGCTCCGACTCTCACAGATACGCAGTATTTT	CASSVAPTLTDTQYF
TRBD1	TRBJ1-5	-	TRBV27	TGTGCCAGCAGTTTAAGACAGGGCCTCGGACCCCAGCATTTT	CASSLRQGLGPQHF
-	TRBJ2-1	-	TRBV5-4	TGTGCCAGCAGCTTGGCCCCCGGACACAATGAGCAGTTCTTC	CASSLAPGHNEQFF
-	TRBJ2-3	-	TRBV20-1	TGCAGTGCTAGAGCGGAGACGCAGTATTTT	CSARAETQYF
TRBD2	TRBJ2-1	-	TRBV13	TGTGCCAGCAGCTTAGTAGCGGGAGGCAACAATGAGCAGTTCTTC	CASSLVAGGNNEQFF
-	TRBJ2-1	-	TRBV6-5	TGTGCCAGCAATCATGGACACTCCTACAATGAGCAGTTCTTC	CASNHGHSYNEQFF
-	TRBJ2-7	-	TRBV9	TGTGCCAGCAGCGTAGGGCAGGGTTGGACCTACGAGCAGTACTTC	CASSVGQGWTYEQYF
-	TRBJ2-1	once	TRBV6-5	TGTGCCAGCAGTTCCCGGGCCTACAATGAGCAGTTCTTC	CASSSRAYNEQFF
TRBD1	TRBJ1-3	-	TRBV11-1	TGTGCCAGCAGACATCGACAGGGCGCTGGAAACACCATATATTTT	CASRHRQGAGNTIYF
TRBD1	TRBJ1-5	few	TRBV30	TGTGCCTGGAGTGCCCGGGACAGGGGTATTCAGCCCCAGCATTTT	CAWSARDRGIQPQHF
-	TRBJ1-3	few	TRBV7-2	TGTGCCAGCAGCTTAGTTGGCACCCGCTCTGGAAACACCATATATTTT	CASSLVGTRSGNTIYF
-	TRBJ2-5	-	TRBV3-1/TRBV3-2	TGTGCCAGCAGCCAAGAGGCAGGGGAAGAGACCCAGTACTTC	CASSQEAGEETQYF
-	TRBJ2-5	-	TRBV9	TGTGCCAGCAGCCTCCGTCCTACTGAAGAGACCCAGTACTTC	CASSLRPTEETQYF
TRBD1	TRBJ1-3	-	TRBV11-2	TGTGCCAGCAGCGCGCCAGGGGGGCGGTCTGGAAACACCATATATTTT	CASSAPGGRSGNTIYF
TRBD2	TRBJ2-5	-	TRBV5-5	TGTGCCAGCAGCCTAGGACTAGCGGGAGAACTGGAGACCCAGTACTTC	CASSLGLAGELETQYF
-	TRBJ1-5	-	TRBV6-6	TGTGCCAGCAGTTACGGAGGAGAGAGACAGCCCCAGCATTTT	CASSYGGERQPQHF
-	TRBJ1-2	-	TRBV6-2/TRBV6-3	TGTGCCAGCAGTCGACAGGCGAACTATGGCTACACCTTC	CASSRQANYGYTF
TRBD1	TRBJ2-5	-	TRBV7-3	TGTGCCAGCAGCGCCTCGACAGGGGGCGAAGGGACCCAGTACTTC	CASSASTGGEGTQYF
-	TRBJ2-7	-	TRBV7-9	TGTGCCAGCAGCCCACTAAGCCCGTACGAGCAGTACTTC	CASSPLSPYEQYF
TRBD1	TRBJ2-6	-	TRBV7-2	TGTGCCAGCAGCCCCCAGGGGGTCTCTGGGGCCAACGTCCTGACTTTC	CASSPQGVSGANVLTF
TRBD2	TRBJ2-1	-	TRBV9	TGTGCCAGCAGCCTCCGACTAGCGGCCTACAATGAGCAGTTCTTC	CASSLRLAAYNEQFF
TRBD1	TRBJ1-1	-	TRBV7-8	TGTGCCAGCAGCTTCGGTGGGACAGGGAACACTGAAGCTTTCTTT	CASSFGGTGNTEAFF
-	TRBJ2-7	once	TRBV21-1	TGTGCCAGCAACTACGAGCAGTACTTC	CASNYEQYF
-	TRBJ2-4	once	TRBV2	TGTGCCAGCAGTACCTCACGGACTGCAACCTTCTACGAGGGTCAGTACTTC	CASSTSRTATFYEGQYF